This T cell receptor beta chain was obtained from a study of blood T cell repertoires in COVID-19. Ages ranged from about 18 to 89 years, with residence in about two dozen US areas. CDR3 size: 15 residues. Germline loops: CDR1 KGHSH, CDR2 LQKENI. Trimming took off 4 bases at V and 9 bases at J, with 18 bases between the two ends. As handled by the study authors: The assay estimated nucleated cells by amplifying reference gene primers. Libraries were prepared by immunoSEQ multiplex PCR; TCRdb keeps only in-frame clonotypes and omits some of them. D and trimming come from the DNA, and the V and J calls and clone size come from that table. The repertoire includes about 440,000 clones, roughly 85% of them detected once, and around 1.8% sits in the top ten.

The TCR comes from a woman aged 18-35 years with acute COVID-19. Sequences were obtained from PBMCs or T cells enriched from blood (not recorded which). V is TRBV18 and J is TRBJ2-2, with D tentatively TRBD1 (6 bases). The chain's CDR3 is CASSHRELGRRELFF. The CDR3 nucleotides are TGTGCCAGCTCACACAGGGAACTAGGCCGCCGGGAGCTGTTTTTT.